This T cell receptor beta chain is drawn from a study of response to subunit inactivated influenza vaccine. Whole-study findings and limits: Few new T cells, the authors suggested, are recruited by each seasonal influenza vaccination.

Germline CDR1 DFQATT, CDR2 SNEGSKA (reference sequence). CDR3 length: 13 amino acids. Trimming left V 7 bases short and J 8 bases short, with 20 bases between. TCRdb reanalysed the RT-PCR reads using MiXCR and keeps one entry per CDR3 protein. The top ten clones hold approximately 7.8% of a sample with more than 200,000 distinct CDR3 sequences, more than 9% of them seen once. Points on this clonotype: The antigen remains unidentified.

The TCR comes from a man aged 50 or older who received an inactivated influenza vaccine. Sequencing was performed on non-naive T cells sorted from PBMCs, taken around two weeks before vaccination. The rearrangement uses TRBV20-1 and TRBJ1-2; D unresolved. In nucleotides, the CDR3 is TGCAGTGTAAAACGAACGAGGGAGGGCGGCTACACCTTC. It translates to CSVKRTREGGYTF.